These T cell receptor beta chains were read from a single sample in a study of T cells in localized non-small cell lung cancer. Produced via immunoSEQ multiplex PCR; TCRdb's table is partial and in-frame only. The table shows hundreds of clones, with approximately 20% occurring only once. The source was normal lung tissue next to the tumor, collected before any cancer treatment. These receptors all come from an older female donor with stage II lung adenocarcinoma. CDR3s include the opening cysteine and the closing phenylalanine or tryptophan. Each record gives: clone size, CDR3 length, V gene, CDR3 protein. Only part of the rows carry a size: once, few, many, or a class if the clone is expanded.

size: few
length: 15
V: TRBV6-8
CDR3: CASSDPGQGTYEQYF

size: NA
length: 15
V: TRBV15
CDR3: CATSRGDRSSYEQYF

size: few
length: 14
V: TRBV11-3
CDR3: CASSLVGWDQPQHF

size: once
length: 13
V: TRBV29-1
CDR3: CSVIHPGGYEQYF

size: large
length: 14
V: TRBV6-8
CDR3: CASSRGQDSYEQYF

size: few
length: 16
V: TRBV6-8
CDR3: CASSSPSGISGNTIYF

size: few
length: 16
V: TRBV18
CDR3: CASSPRRTENTGELFF

size: few
length: 16
V: TRBV6-8
CDR3: CASSYPRRQGTYEQYF

size: NA
length: 16
V: TRBV6-8
CDR3: CASSYWKGGANTEAFF

size: NA
length: 14
V: TRBV11-3
CDR3: CASRLGGGSLEAFF

size: large
length: 15
V: TRBV11-3
CDR3: CASSSASVQTDTQYF

size: NA
length: 16
V: TRBV9
CDR3: CASSVAPTGGSYEQYF

size: large
length: 14
V: TRBV11-3
CDR3: CASSSATGPYGYTF

size: few
length: 15
V: TRBV11-3
CDR3: CASSPGGAGTGELFF

size: few
length: 14
V: TRBV19
CDR3: CASSRREEVTEAFF

size: NA
length: 17
V: TRBV11-3
CDR3: CASSPQTGGSSGNTIYF

size: medium-sized
length: 15
V: TRBV11-3
CDR3: CASSQGLSGSYEQYF

size: medium-sized
length: 14
V: TRBV11-3
CDR3: CASSPGTESLGAFF

size: NA
length: 13
V: TRBV6-8
CDR3: CASLVGVNQPQHF

size: few
length: 17
V: TRBV6-8
CDR3: CASSARDRGSGGNTIYF